This T cell receptor (beta chain) was identified in a study of blood T cell repertoires in COVID-19. This clone was seen once. This CDR3 is built from 14 residues. Trimming stripped 1 base from V and 6 bases from J, with 11 bases between. The germline V gene encodes CDR1 MGHRA and CDR2 YSYEKL. Original handling: Nucleated cell number was recorded as an estimate derived from reference gene primer amplification. Profiling relied on immunoSEQ multiplex PCR, and the TCRdb table lists in-frame clones only, not all of them. V and J calls and clone size are those listed in that table; D and trimming were worked out from the DNA. The repertoire includes about 130,000 clones, around 83% of them detected once, and over 15% sits in the top ten.

The receptor was isolated from a man younger than 40 who had recovered from COVID-19. The rearrangement links TRBV4-1 to TRBJ2-3; tentatively, D is TRBD2 (5 bases). Sequenced input: PBMCs or T cells enriched from blood (not recorded which). The CDR3 region is CASSQGGVGDTQYF. CDR3 DNA sequence: TGCGCCAGCAGCCAAGGGGGAGTGGGGGATACGCAGTATTTT.